This T cell receptor beta chain was found in a study of blood T cell repertoires in COVID-19. Study in general: The cDNA or gDNA used as material had been derived from T cells, B-cell-depleted T cells, or PBMCs.

The repertoire was sequenced with immunoSEQ multiplex PCR; TCRdb's copy has only in-frame clones and lacks some. The sample shows 55,000 to 70,000 clones, over 80% of them seen only once. This TCR derives from an elderly woman with acute or convalescent COVID-19. The sample comprised peripheral blood.

The chain's CDR3 is CASSQGIAEAFF. CDR3 DNA: TGTGCTAGTTCCCAGGGGATCGCTGAAGCTTTCTTT. The chain uses TRBV12-5 and TRBJ1-1; a weak D match, TRBD1 (6 bases). V lost 8 bases and J 6 bases, leaving 13 bases between the germline ends. In germline, CDR1 is LGHNT, CDR2 FRNRAP. This CDR3 is 12 amino acids long.